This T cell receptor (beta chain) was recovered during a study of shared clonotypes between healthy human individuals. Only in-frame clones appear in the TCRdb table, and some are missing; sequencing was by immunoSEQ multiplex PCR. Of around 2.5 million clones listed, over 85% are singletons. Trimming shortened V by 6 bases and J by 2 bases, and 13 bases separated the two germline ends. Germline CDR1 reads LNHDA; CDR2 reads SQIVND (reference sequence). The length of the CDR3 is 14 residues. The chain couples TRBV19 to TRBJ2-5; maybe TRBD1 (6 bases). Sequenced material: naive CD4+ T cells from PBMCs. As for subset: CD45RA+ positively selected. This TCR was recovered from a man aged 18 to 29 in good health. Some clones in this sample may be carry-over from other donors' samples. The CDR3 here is CASRPGQIQETQYF. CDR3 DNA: TGTGCCAGTAGGCCAGGACAGATACAAGAGACCCAGTACTTC.